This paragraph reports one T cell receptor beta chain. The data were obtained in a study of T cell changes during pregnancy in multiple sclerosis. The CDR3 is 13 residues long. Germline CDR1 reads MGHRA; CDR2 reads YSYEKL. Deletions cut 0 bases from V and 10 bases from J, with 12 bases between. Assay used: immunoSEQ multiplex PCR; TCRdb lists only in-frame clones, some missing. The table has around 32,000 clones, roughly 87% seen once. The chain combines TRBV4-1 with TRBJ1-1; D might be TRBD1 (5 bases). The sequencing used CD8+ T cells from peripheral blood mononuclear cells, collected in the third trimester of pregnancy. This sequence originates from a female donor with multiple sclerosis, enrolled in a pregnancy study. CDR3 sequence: CASSQDNRLRAFF. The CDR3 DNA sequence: TGCGCCAGCAGCCAAGATAACAGGCTTCGAGCTTTCTTT.